This T cell receptor (beta chain) was sequenced in a study of post-analysis software for immune sequencing data. Overall study: The cohort encompassed relapsing-remitting, secondary progressive and progressive-relapsing multiple sclerosis disease courses. Findings and limits, study-wide: Patients with multiple sclerosis recorded significantly lower normalized Chao1 diversity than controls, the study found. F measure clustering grouped samples strongly by preparation batch. Roughly five TRBV segments appeared more often in patients than in controls, and TRBV5-6, TRBV5-1 and TRBV20-1 were among these.

The CDR3 has 15 residues. From germline, CDR1 is SGHAT and CDR2 FQNNGV. Regarding this clonotype: As yet, its antigen is unknown.

Prepared TCR beta cDNA libraries contained unique molecular identifiers. It was from about 0.94 to 9.7 million T cells that some 470,000 cDNA molecules came. Using its own MiXCR run on the PCR reads, TCRdb lists one record per CDR3 protein. This table holds roughly 800,000 distinct CDR3 sequences, under 60% found once. This TCR came from a girl aged 10-17 years with multiple sclerosis. The chain joins TRBV11-2 to TRBJ2-4; no clear D. The better agreement between TRBJ2-7 and the DNA end casts doubt on the J call. Specimen: blood. CDR3: CASSFVGNVPYEQYF. DNA of the CDR3: TGTGCCAGCAGCTTTGTGGGAAACGTCCCCTACGAGCAGTACTTC.